This T cell receptor beta chain is drawn from a study of blood T cell repertoires in COVID-19 (dated by TCRdb to the early 2020s). Background for the entire study: Samples from collaborators originated in the United States, Italy and Spain and spanned both the acute and convalescent phases of COVID-19. The material from the prospective study consisted of cDNA or gDNA derived from T cells, B-cell-depleted T cells, or PBMCs. Deeply sampled blood TCRbeta repertoires from subjects exposed to, actively infected with, or recovered from COVID-19 were included in the dataset. The repertoires were released in a freely available public database intended as a resource for research on the immune response to SARS-CoV-2. The samples were drawn from two sources: the first 160 participants of the ongoing ImmuneRACE study, and over 950 subjects contributed by 6 global collaborators. A de-identified subject ID, COVID-19 status, age in years and sex were almost always included in the sample metadata. HLA class I and class II types, where available, came from metadata supplied by the sample provider rather than from assay-based typing.

TCRbeta CDR3 regions were amplified from genomic DNA by means of the immunoSEQ Assay, a bias-controlled multiplex PCR. On the authors' methods: Nucleated cell counts per sample were estimated from amplification of reference gene primers within the assay. To quantify the absolute abundance of each unique TCRbeta CDR3 rearrangement, sequence reads were collapsed and filtered. Productive Simpson clonality was computed per sample as the square root of Simpson's diversity index over productive rearrangements. TCRdb holds this immuneACCESS table with in-frame rearrangements only. Some clones are missing; in checked studies, unresolved V genes explain under half, and the rest has no known cause. The DNA gave D and trimming, while V, J and clone size come from that table. The sample table lists 90,000 to 100,000 clones, 75% to 85% of them with a count of one. The biggest ten clones account for roughly 25% of the sample.

The CDR3 numbers 12 residues from cysteine through phenylalanine. The sequence is cut down to CDR3 DNA, 36 bases in frame from base 1. Cut back by 4 bases and 14 bases, the V and J ends lie 16 bases apart. For CDR1 and CDR2, the germline V gene lists MNHEY and SVGAGI. Each collaborating institution followed its own protocols to collect whole blood in K2EDTA tubes. Collaborator samples were shipped for TCRbeta analysis as frozen whole blood, isolated PBMCs, or DNA extracted from either sample type. A word on this clone: Its antigen is currently not known. No per-base quality is available; no much larger clone lies one base away.

Results and caveats for the whole study, not just this receptor: Clinical and demographic metadata were provided uncurated, with the amount varying by source and participant.

The receptor comes from a man aged 55 to 70 with acute or convalescent COVID-19. The chain is assembled from TRBV6-5 and TRBJ2-3; the D segment could be TRBD1, given 6 matching bases. The source material was peripheral blood. The DNA sequence follows: TGTGCCAGCAGTTTCCGGGACACTGCCTTGTATTTT. Protein translation: CASSFRDTALYF.